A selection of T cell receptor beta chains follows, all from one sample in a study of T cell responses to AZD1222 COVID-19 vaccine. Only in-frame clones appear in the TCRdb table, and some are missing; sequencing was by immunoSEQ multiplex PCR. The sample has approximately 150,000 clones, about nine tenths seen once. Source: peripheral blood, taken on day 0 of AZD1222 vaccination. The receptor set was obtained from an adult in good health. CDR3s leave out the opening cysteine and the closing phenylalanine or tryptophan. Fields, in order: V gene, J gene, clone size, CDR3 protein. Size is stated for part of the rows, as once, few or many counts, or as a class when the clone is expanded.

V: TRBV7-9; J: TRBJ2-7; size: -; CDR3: ASSLAGREY
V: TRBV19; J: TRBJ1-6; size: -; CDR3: ASSTSLINNSPLH
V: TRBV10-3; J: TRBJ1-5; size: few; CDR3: ATTGALNQPQH
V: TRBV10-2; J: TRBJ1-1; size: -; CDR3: ASSELRTGKQAF
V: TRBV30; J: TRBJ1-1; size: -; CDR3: AWSGQGMTEAF
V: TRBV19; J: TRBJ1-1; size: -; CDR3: ASSFSPVDTEAF
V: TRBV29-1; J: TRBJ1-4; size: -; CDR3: SAARDQNEKLF
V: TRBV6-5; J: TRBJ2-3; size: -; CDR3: ASSLLAGAPGDTQY
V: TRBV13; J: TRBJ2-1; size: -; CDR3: ASSLNWNEQF
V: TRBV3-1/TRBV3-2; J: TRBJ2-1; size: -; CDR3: ASSPLTNEQF
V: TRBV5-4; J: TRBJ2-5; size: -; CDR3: ASSVGQGQETQY
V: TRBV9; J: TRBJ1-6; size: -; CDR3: ASSVLAGRDSPLH
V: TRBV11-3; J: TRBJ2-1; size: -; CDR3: ASSLVAGAPSNEQF
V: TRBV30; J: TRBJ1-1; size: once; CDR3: AWSVYVNTEAF
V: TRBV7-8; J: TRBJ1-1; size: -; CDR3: ASSREAAGNTEAF
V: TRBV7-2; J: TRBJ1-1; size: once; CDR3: ASSLANSQYLLNTEAF
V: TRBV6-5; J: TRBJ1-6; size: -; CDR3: ASGGSSYNSPLH
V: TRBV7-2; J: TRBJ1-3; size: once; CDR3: ASSLAKGTGNTIY
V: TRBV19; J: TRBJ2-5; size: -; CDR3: ASNAGTTQY
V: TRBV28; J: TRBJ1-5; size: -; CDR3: ASSLKGRRNQPQH
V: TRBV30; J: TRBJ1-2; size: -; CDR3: AWSGSRGSNGYT
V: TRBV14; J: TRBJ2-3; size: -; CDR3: ASSRDRATQY
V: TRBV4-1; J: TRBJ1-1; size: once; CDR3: ASSQESEVNTEAF
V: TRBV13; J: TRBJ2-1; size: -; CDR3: ASSFGLAGLNEQF
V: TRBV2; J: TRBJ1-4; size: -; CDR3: ASSLRFGEKLF
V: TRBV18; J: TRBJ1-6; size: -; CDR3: ASSSGTGYSPLH
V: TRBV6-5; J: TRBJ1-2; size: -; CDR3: ASSSFRGQGYT
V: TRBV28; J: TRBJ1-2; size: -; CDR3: ASSPSDRGNGYT
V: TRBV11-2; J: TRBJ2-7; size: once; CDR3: ASSQDRGLIEQY
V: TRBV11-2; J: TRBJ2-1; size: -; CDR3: ASTQGAGYNEQF
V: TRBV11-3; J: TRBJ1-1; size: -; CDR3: ASSLVGEAF
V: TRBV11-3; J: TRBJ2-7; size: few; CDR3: ASSFSGATYEQY
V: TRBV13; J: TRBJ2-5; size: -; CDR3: ASSQGGFEETQY
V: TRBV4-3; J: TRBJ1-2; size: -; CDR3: ASSQAGPGTGGGYGYT
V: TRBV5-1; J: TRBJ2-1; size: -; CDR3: ASSSGGGQGYNEQF
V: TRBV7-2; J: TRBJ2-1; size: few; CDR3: ASSTQGAGDEQF